This TCR beta chain was identified in a study of shared clonotypes between healthy human individuals. Overall study findings and caveats: It was the non-shared clonotypes that had lower generation probabilities than clonotypes shared by all four donors.

To note about this clone: The antigen remains undetermined.

This CDR3 is built from 15 residues. Trimming at V came to 5 bases and at J to 3 bases, leaving 9 bases not matched to a gene. CDR1 SGHVS and CDR2 FQNEAQ come from the germline V gene. Produced via immunoSEQ multiplex PCR; TCRdb's table is partial and in-frame only. This table has a few million clones, 90% to 95% appearing once. V gene TRBV7-8 combines with J gene TRBJ1-1; 7 nucleotides agree with TRBD1. This clonotype originated in a man aged 18-30 years in good health. Some clones in this sample may be carry-over from other donors' samples. The sample taken for sequencing was naive CD4+ T cells from PBMCs. This sample's subset: CD45RA+ positively selected. CDR3 residues: CASSPRGTTDTEAFF. The CDR3 DNA sequence: TGTGCCAGCAGCCCCAGGGGGACAACCGACACTGAAGCTTTCTTT.